These 19 T cell receptor beta chains were sequenced from one sample in a study of tumor-infiltrating lymphocytes in oesophageal squamous cell carcinoma. TCRdb independently ran MiXCR on the PCR reads; one entry per CDR3 protein. Of 19,000 or so distinct CDR3 sequences detected, under 40% appear once; the ten largest clones hold 6% to 7%. The sequenced material came from blood. Receptors were obtained from a male donor with esophageal squamous cell carcinoma.

This rearrangement joins TRBV11-2 to TRBJ2-1; 7 bases line up with TRBD2. The germline gives CDR1 SGHAT, CDR2 FQNNGV. This CDR3 region has 15 residues. V dropped 4 bases and J dropped 3; count of bases not matched to a gene: 6. CDR3 residues: CASSSHSGYYNEQFF. DNA for the CDR3: TGTGCCAGCAGCTCCCATAGCGGGTACTACAATGAGCAGTTCTTC.

The genes are TRBV12-3 or TRBV12-4 and TRBJ1-1; 9 bases are a match to TRBD1. The CDR3 totals 15 residues. Losses at the gene ends were 5 bases for V and 5 bases for J; bases not matched to a gene: 9. CDR3 nucleotide sequence: TGTGCCAGCAGTCCCCGGACAGGGGTAGGGACTGAAGCTTTCTTT. Amino acid sequence: CASSPRTGVGTEAFF.

As to this clonotype: A read error may explain this, as a much larger clone is one base away. The rearrangement links TRBV28 to TRBJ1-3; D is unclear. This CDR3 spans 15 amino acids. Germline V gene data show CDR1 as MDHEN and CDR2 as SYDVKM. V was pared by 10 bases and J by 0 bases, with 16 bases between. As DNA, the CDR3 is TGTGCCAACAGCCTCGACTCGAGCTCTGGAAACACCATATATTTT. Its translation: CANSLDSSSGNTIYF.

In its sample, this clonotype was seen many times. CDR3 loop: CASSESIARGRLPYEQYF. The CDR3 DNA reads TGTGCCAGCAGTGAATCCATCGCCAGGGGCCGCCTTCCCTACGAGCAGTACTTC. The V gene is TRBV25-1, the J gene TRBJ2-7, with a weak D call TRBD1 (6 bases). The CDR3 has 18 residues. Germline CDR1 reads MGHDK; CDR2 reads SYGVNS. With 1 base removed from V and 2 bases from J, the gap between germline ends came to 21 bases.

The chain has TRBV6-8 and TRBJ2-1; 7 positions agree with TRBD1. The CDR3 runs 15 residues. Losses at the gene ends were 5 bases for V and 6 bases for J; bases not matched to a gene: 10. CDR1 and CDR2 from the germline V gene are MNHGY and SAAAGT. The CDR3 spells CASSIDRVDCNEQFF. The CDR3 bases are TGTGCCAGCAGTATCGACAGGGTGGACTGCAATGAGCAGTTCTTC.

The chain couples TRBV7-4 to TRBJ2-5, with D perhaps assigned TRBD1 or TRBD2 (5 bases each). The end of the DNA is better explained by TRBJ2-1, so the J call may be wrong. Germline CDR1 and CDR2: SGHVT and SQSDAQ. The CDR3 length is 16 residues. This chain's CDR3 is CASSLDPGGVYNEQFF. Here the CDR3 DNA reads TGTGCCAGCAGCTTAGATCCTGGGGGAGTCTACAATGAGCAGTTCTTC.

This clonotype was seen more than once but under ten times. The chain employs TRBV7-2 and TRBJ2-1, with 7 bases lining up with TRBD2. V was pared by 2 bases and J by 4 bases, with 5 bases of the junction left unmatched. Germline CDR1 and CDR2: SGHTA and FQGNSA. CDR3 size: 15 residues. The CDR3 reads CASSLWGGVYNEQFF. In DNA, the CDR3 is TGTGCCAGCAGCTTATGGGGGGGAGTTTACAATGAGCAGTTCTTC.

CDR3 coding DNA: TGTGCCAGCAGTTACGCGACAGGGTACGAAGAGACCCAGTACTTC. Encoded protein: CASSYATGYEETQYF. V gene TRBV6-8 combines with J gene TRBJ2-5; 7 bases are a match to TRBD1. The CDR3 is 15 amino acids. Losses at the gene ends were 2 bases for V and 3 bases for J; bases not matched to a gene: 6. The germline V gene has CDR1 MNHGY and CDR2 SAAAGT.

This clonotype was found many times. Here the CDR3 reads CASSPWGQQNEKLFF. CDR3 coding DNA: TGTGCCAGCAGCCCATGGGGACAGCAAAATGAAAAACTGTTTTTT. The genes are TRBV11-2 and TRBJ1-4; TRBD1 matches at 7 bases. The V segment lost 5 bases and the J segment 5 bases; nucleotides outside the gene matches: 8. The CDR3 has 15 residues. Germline V gives CDR1 SGHAT, CDR2 FQNNGV.

The chain joins TRBV12-3 or TRBV12-4 to TRBJ2-5; the match to TRBD2 covers 10 bases. The end of the DNA fits TRBJ2-7 better, so the J call may be wrong. The CDR3 length is 15 residues. The DNA for the CDR3 is TGTGCCAGCAGGGCCGGGACTAGCGCTTCCTACGAGCAGTACTTC. It translates to CASRAGTSASYEQYF.

The rearrangement uses TRBV7-2 and TRBJ2-1, with D perhaps being TRBD1 or TRBD2 (6 bases each). V lost 2 bases and J 1 base, leaving 12 bases between the germline ends. Germline CDR1 is SGHTA and CDR2 is FQGNSA. There are 16 residues in the CDR3. Written as DNA, the CDR3 is TGTGCCAGCAGCTTAAACGCGGGGACATCCTACAATGAGCAGTTCTTC. It yields the protein CASSLNAGTSYNEQFF.

V usage is TRBV19 and J usage is TRBJ2-5, with D perhaps TRBD2 (6 bases). In germline, CDR1 is LNHDA, CDR2 SQIVND (reference sequence). This CDR3 is built from 15 residues. Trimming cost V 5 bases and J 11 bases, with 24 bases left between them. CDR3 amino acids: CASSAAGPTYNEQYF. The CDR3 DNA reads as TGTGCCAGTAGTGCGGCGGGGCCTACCTACAATGAGCAGTACTTC.

For this clonotype: The conserved closing phenylalanine or tryptophan is absent in this CDR3, likely reflecting a read error. The DNA is left out, because the CDR3 cannot be placed on it with certainty; the CDR3 is given as TCRdb lists it. V usage is TRBV7-4 and J usage is TRBJ2-1; the table's D call TRBD1 went unverified against the DNA. Germline lookup yields CDR1 SGHVT and CDR2 SQSDAQ. The length of the CDR3 is 17 amino acids, counting both ends. The chain's CDR3 is CASSLRRGSGYEQYFGN.

This clonotype was counted ten times or more. The rearrangement joins TRBV7-3 to TRBJ2-3; no clear D. This CDR3 spans 15 amino acids. From germline, CDR1 is SGHTA and CDR2 FQGTGA. Trimming removed 5 bases from V and 1 base from J, with 13 bases in between. The chain's CDR3 is CASSPSYLGTDTQYF. The CDR3 coding sequence is TGTGCCAGCAGCCCGTCCTACCTAGGCACAGATACGCAGTATTTT.

This clonotype was picked up many times. The J gene is TRBJ2-5, the V gene TRBV12-3 or TRBV12-4; 7 bases line up with TRBD1. This CDR3 has 14 residues. Trimming took 5 bases from V and 4 from J; bases not matched to a gene: 7. CDR3 coding DNA: TGTGCCAGCAGTCTGACAGGGTCGGGAGAGACCCAGTACTTC. Translation gives CASSLTGSGETQYF.

This clonotype has at least ten counts. The chain couples TRBV27 to TRBJ1-1; possible D gene TRBD1, 6 bases. The V gene's germline CDR1 is MNHEY and CDR2 SMNVEV (reference sequence). The V end was cut by 8 bases, the J end by 3 bases, with 13 bases between. This CDR3 is 13 amino acids long. CDR3 nucleotide sequence: TGTGCCAGCGGGGAGAGGGGGGACACTGAAGCTTTCTTT. It translates to CASGERGDTEAFF.

In the case of this clonotype: Compared with germline, one end of the junction differs, possibly owing to a read error. J is TRBJ2-7 and V is TRBV19; D gene unclear. CDR1 is LNHDA, CDR2 SQIVND, per germline (reference sequence). The CDR3 sequence is 13 residues long. CDR3 nucleotides: TGTGCCAGTAGTCTGACCCCAGGTTCACCCCTCCACTTC. Residues: CASSLTPGSPLHF.

Only a few counts were recorded for this clonotype. This chain connects TRBV7-6 to TRBJ2-3; D is unresolved. V was clipped by 2 bases and J by 6 bases, with 9 bases between them. CDR1 and CDR2 from the germline V gene are SGHVS and FNYEAQ. This CDR3 has 13 amino acids. CDR3 in DNA: TGTGCCAGCAGCTTAATCTTCTGGGATACGCAGTATTTT. This encodes CASSLIFWDTQYF.

Comments on this clonotype: A much larger clone lies a single base off, so this may be a read error. The chain links TRBV23-1 to TRBJ2-2; tentatively, D is TRBD2 (5 bases). TRBV23-1 is an ORF for which the function is uncertain. This CDR3 spans 13 amino acids. The CDR3 DNA follows: TGCGCCAGCAGTCAACGCCCCCCCGGGGAGCTGTATTTT. The encoded protein is CASSQRPPGELYF.